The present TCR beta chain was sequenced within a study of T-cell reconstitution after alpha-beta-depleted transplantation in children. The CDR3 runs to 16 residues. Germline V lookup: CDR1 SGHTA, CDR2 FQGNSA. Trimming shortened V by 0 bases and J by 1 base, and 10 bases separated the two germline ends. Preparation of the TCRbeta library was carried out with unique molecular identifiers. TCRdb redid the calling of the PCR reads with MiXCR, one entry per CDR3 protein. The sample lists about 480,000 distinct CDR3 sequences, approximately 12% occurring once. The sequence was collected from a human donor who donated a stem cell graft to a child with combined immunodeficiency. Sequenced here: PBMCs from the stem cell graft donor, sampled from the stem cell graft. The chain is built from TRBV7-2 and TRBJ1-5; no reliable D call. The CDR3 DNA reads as TGTGCCAGCAGCTTAGCGATGGGATTAAGCAATCAGCCCCAGCATTTT. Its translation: CASSLAMGLSNQPQHF.